The source of this T cell receptor beta chain is a study of early T cells in non-severe SARS-CoV-2 infection. Background on the study: Whole-blood bulk RNA, unsorted, was sequenced, and chains were unpaired. Study-wide findings and caveats: Matching with VDJdb favored anti-spike CD8 responses (missing private and CD4 specificities).

As to this clonotype: Its cognate antigen is unknown.

Unique molecular identifier tags were affixed to discrete cDNA molecules. MiXCR, run by TCRdb on the 5' RACE reads, gives a single entry per CDR3 protein. The sample includes roughly 70,000 distinct CDR3 sequences, around 19% of them seen just once. The V gene end was trimmed by 6 bases and the J gene end by 5 bases; junction bases not matched to a gene: 7. Germline lookup yields CDR1 DFQATT and CDR2 SNEGSKA (reference sequence). The CDR3 covers 13 residues. The input for sequencing was whole blood, taken at baseline. The V call is TRBV20-1, the J call TRBJ2-5; TRBD1 agrees at 9 bases. This TCR was recovered from an adult who was a healthcare worker with PCR-confirmed SARS-CoV-2 infection or an uninfected control (not recorded which). CDR3 coding DNA: TGCAGTGCGGATAGGACAGGGGCCGAGACCCAGTACTTC. The encoded protein is CSADRTGAETQYF.